The present T cell receptor (beta chain) was sequenced within a study of blood T cell repertoires in COVID-19. The CDR3 extends over 15 amino acids. Germline V CDR1 and CDR2: SGHRS, YFSETQ. V lost 4 bases, J lost 3 bases, and 7 bases stayed unmatched. Clones were read by immunoSEQ multiplex PCR, and TCRdb kept only the in-frame ones, dropping some. Of about 75,000 clones listed, about 87% are singletons. The material sequenced was peripheral blood. The origin of this receptor is a woman aged 45-60 years with acute or convalescent COVID-19. This chain connects TRBV5-1 to TRBJ2-7; TRBD2 matches at 10 bases. The CDR3, as DNA: TGCGCCAGCAGCCCGTCTAGCGGGAGTAGCTACGAGCAGTACTTC. This gives the protein CASSPSSGSSYEQYF.